The rows below give T cell receptor beta chains drawn from one sample of a study of T cells in Graves' hyperthyroidism and ophthalmopathy. TCRdb used MiXCR to reprocess the multiplex PCR reads, holding one entry per CDR3 protein. The table lists a few hundred thousand distinct CDR3 sequences, roughly 22% of them singletons, with approximately 49% in the top ten. The sequencing sample was made of blood. The source of these receptors is a woman in her 70s with Graves' ophthalmopathy. CDR3s leave out the opening cysteine and the closing phenylalanine or tryptophan. Each record gives: V gene, J gene, CDR3 protein.

TRBV20-1	TRBJ2-7	SARGTSGHYEQY
TRBV20-1	TRBJ1-6	SARDSETANSPLH
TRBV11-2	TRBJ2-3	ASRPIGSSTDTQY
TRBV6-1	TRBJ1-2	ASRHAGQGLYYGYT
TRBV28	TRBJ2-2	ASRAQGFNTGELF
TRBV5-5	TRBJ1-2	ASSSRTAGYGYT
TRBV7-6	TRBJ1-6	ASSLGVGSPLH
TRBV11-1	TRBJ1-1	ASSPRGGSAEAF
TRBV12-3/TRBV12-4	TRBJ2-2	ASSLKRFGELF
TRBV27	TRBJ2-3	ASSPGQGAPTDTQY
TRBV7-2	TRBJ2-3	ASSWRLAGVPDTQY
TRBV7-8	TRBJ1-5	ASSLAVGEFNQPQH
TRBV7-2	TRBJ1-3	ASSAQRMTGGNTIY
TRBV4-3	TRBJ2-7	ASSLSTSGQAYEQY
TRBV7-3	TRBJ2-5	ASSLAIARETQY
TRBV11-2	TRBJ2-7	ASSPGGGRRYEQY
TRBV6-2/TRBV6-3	TRBJ2-7	ASSYPGQATYEQY
TRBV6-1	TRBJ2-1	ASSYGQVGNEQF
TRBV6-2/TRBV6-3	TRBJ1-2	TSQDRTYGYT
TRBV4-2	TRBJ2-7	ASSQTDRGDYEQY
TRBV28	TRBJ2-2	ASIPAGDGGELF
TRBV20-1	TRBJ1-1	SARDVAF
TRBV6-2/TRBV6-3	TRBJ2-1	ASSYSAGDLYNEQF
TRBV9	TRBJ1-1	ASTPRSLNTEAF
TRBV29-1	TRBJ2-1	SVTGTSGVLANEQF
TRBV2	TRBJ2-3	ASKVLSRTSTDTQY
TRBV5-1	TRBJ2-5	ASSSHLPTRGQETQY
TRBV5-1	TRBJ2-1	ASSVNPPSGLSYNEQF
TRBV7-8	TRBJ2-2	ASSLTGPRGTGELF
TRBV29-1	TRBJ2-7	SVLDGSTYEQY
TRBV7-3	TRBJ1-1	ASSPPFLGGGTEAF
TRBV20-1	TRBJ2-5	SARVDRGLEETQY
TRBV7-3	TRBJ1-6	ASNPQSGVYSPLH
TRBV27	TRBJ2-5	ASRGQIRETQY
TRBV15	TRBJ1-1	ATSRGGGLGTEAF
TRBV2	TRBJ2-1	ASSEFLRGAGYNEQF
TRBV29-1	TRBJ2-5	SVEDRGGRDETQY
TRBV10-3	TRBJ2-6	AIEAATSSSGANVLT
TRBV7-3	TRBJ2-1	ASSLSSGAGGNEQF
TRBV6-2/TRBV6-3	TRBJ2-3	ASSQGGLTDTQY
TRBV3-1	TRBJ1-2	ASSQGAGVRYGYT
TRBV20-1	TRBJ2-1	SGLEPGYNEQF
TRBV4-1	TRBJ1-1	ASSLNSGLRTTEAF
TRBV5-6	TRBJ2-5	ASSSTERWETQY